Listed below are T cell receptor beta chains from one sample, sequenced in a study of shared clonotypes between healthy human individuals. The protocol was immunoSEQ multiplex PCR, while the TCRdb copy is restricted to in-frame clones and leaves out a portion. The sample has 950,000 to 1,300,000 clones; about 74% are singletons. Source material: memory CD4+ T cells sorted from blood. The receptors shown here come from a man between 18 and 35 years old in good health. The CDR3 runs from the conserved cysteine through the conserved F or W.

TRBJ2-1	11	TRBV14	CASSQKNEQFF
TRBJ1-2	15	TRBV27	CASSPDTAVTYGYTF
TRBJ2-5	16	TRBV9	CASSVGTGGRQETQYF
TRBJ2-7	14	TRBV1	CTSGNRGRSYEQYF
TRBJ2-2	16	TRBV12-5	CASGDGASSYTGELFF
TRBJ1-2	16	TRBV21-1	CASSKFGSTILCGYTF
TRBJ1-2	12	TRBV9	CASSALEPGYTF
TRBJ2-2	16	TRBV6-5	CASSSPLAGKGGELFF
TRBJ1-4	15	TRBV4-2	CASSPTDATNEKLFF
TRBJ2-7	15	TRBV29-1	CNVWGLAGVSYEQYF
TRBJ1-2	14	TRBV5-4	CASSSDGSNYGYTF
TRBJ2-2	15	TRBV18	CASSPPTSSTGELFF
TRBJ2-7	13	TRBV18	CASSRDGGYEQYF
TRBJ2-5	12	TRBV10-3	CASRGVGGTQYF
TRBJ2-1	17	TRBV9	CASSSQPSGGLYNEQFF
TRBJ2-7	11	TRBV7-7	CASSLALGAGF
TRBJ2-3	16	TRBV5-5	CASSFVGSYSTDTQYF
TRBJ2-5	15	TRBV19	CASSSGQREYETQYF